The next 9 T cell receptor beta chains were all read from a single sample in a study of Ad26.COV2.S vaccination and SARS-CoV-2 variants. Sequencing was performed with immunoSEQ multiplex PCR; in TCRdb, only in-frame clones are kept and a portion is missing. The sample records some 640,000 clones, 80% to 90% being singletons. Treatment specified: roughly 20 received Ad26.COV2.S at low or high dose, single or two shots; 5 received placebo; per-sample allocation not given. Vaccine and placebo recipients were sampled on day 63 after the first injection. This specimen was peripheral blood, taken in a trial of Ad26.COV2.S vaccine versus placebo. Source of these receptors: a person aged 18-65 years who received the Ad26.COV2.S COVID-19 vaccine or a placebo.

This clone was detected only once. V gene TRBV29-1 combines with J gene TRBJ2-1, with D unresolved. The CDR3 runs to 9 residues. CDR1 and CDR2 (germline): SQVTM, ANQGSEA. Trimming stripped 7 bases from V and 5 bases from J, with 3 bases between. CDR3 sequence reads: CSADNEQFF. CDR3 nucleotide sequence: TGCAGCGCCGACAATGAGCAGTTCTTC.

CDR3 in DNA: TGTGCCAGCAGTTTATCGGCAGGGGCAAGTGGGGCCAACGTCCTGACTTTC. It yields the protein CASSLSAGASGANVLTF. This rearrangement joins TRBV27 to TRBJ2-6; D might be TRBD1 (6 bases). The CDR3 is made up of 17 amino acids. Germline CDR1 is MNHEY and CDR2 is SMNVEV (reference sequence). V shed 0 bases and J shed 3 bases, with 12 bases lying between them.

This chain joins TRBV6-4 and TRBJ2-1; 8 nucleotides align to TRBD1. CDR1 is MRHNA, CDR2 SNTAGT, per germline. This CDR3 contains 14 residues. With V trimmed by 5 bases and J by 7 bases, 7 bases remained unmatched. As DNA, the CDR3 is TGTGCCAGCAGTCCTGGACAGGGATGGAATGAGCAGTTCTTC. Amino acid sequence: CASSPGQGWNEQFF.

V and J are TRBV27 and TRBJ2-1; 7 bases match TRBD1. With V trimmed by 6 bases and J by 0 bases, 5 bases remained unmatched. Germline lookup yields CDR1 MNHEY and CDR2 SMNVEV (reference sequence). The CDR3 loop spans 15 amino acids. The CDR3 bases are TGTGCCAGCAGAGGGACAGACAGCTCCTACAATGAGCAGTTCTTC. This encodes CASRGTDSSYNEQFF.

The CDR3 spells CASSLSGAARQPQHF. The CDR3 nucleotides read TGTGCCAGCAGCCTCTCCGGGGCAGCACGGCAGCCCCAGCATTTT. The genes are TRBV7-2 and TRBJ1-5; D may be TRBD1 (5 bases). Deletions cut 5 bases from V and 7 bases from J, with 18 bases between. CDR3 length: 15 amino acids. Germline V lookup: CDR1 SGHTA, CDR2 FQGNSA.

This clone was seen only a few times. The V and J genes are TRBV7-2 and TRBJ1-1, with D uncertain. Trimming cost V 4 bases and J 1 base, with 22 bases left between them. This CDR3 is 18 amino acids long. CDR1 is SGHTA and CDR2 is FQGNSA in the germline V gene. The CDR3 is CASSSYLPLLQGNTEAFF. CDR3 DNA: TGTGCCAGCAGCTCCTATCTCCCCCTCCTTCAAGGGAACACTGAAGCTTTCTTT.

The chain combines TRBV19 with TRBJ2-7, with D tentatively TRBD2 (5 bases). The length of the CDR3 is 15 residues. The germline V gene has CDR1 LNHDA and CDR2 SQIVND (reference sequence). V was cut by 5 bases and J by 2 bases, with 16 bases left in between. The CDR3: CASSPHYGVAYEQYF. Here the CDR3 DNA reads TGTGCCAGTAGTCCTCACTACGGGGTAGCCTACGAGCAGTACTTC.

This sequence joins TRBV18 and TRBJ2-3; D gene unclear. This CDR3 region has 15 residues. V lost 3 bases to trimming and J lost 0 bases, with 10 bases between them. Germline assignment: CDR1 KGHSH and CDR2 LQKENI. The chain's CDR3 is CASSPMAASTDTQYF. The CDR3, as DNA: TGTGCCAGCTCACCGATGGCAGCTAGCACAGATACGCAGTATTTT.

The V gene is TRBV2, the J gene TRBJ2-7; no clear D gene. Germline CDR1 and CDR2: SNHLY and FYNNEI. The CDR3 extends over 14 amino acids. Trimming removed 4 bases from V and 7 bases from J, with 17 bases in between. The CDR3 sequence: CASSVVTPFGEQYF. DNA for the CDR3: TGTGCCAGCAGTGTTGTGACACCCTTTGGGGAGCAGTACTTC.